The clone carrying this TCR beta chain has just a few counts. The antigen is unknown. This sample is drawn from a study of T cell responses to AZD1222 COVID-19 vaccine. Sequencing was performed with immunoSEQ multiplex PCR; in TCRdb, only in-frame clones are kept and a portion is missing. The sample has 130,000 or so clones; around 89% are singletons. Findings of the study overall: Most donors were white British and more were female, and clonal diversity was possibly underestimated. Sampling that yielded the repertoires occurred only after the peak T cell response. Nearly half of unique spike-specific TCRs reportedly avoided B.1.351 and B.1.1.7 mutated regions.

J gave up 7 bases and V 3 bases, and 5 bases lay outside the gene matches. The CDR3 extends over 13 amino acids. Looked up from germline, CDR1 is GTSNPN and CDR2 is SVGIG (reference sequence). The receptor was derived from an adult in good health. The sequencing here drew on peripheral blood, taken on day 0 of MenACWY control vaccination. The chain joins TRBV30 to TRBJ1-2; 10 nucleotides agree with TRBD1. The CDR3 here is CAWSGQGVGGYTF. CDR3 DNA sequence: TGTGCCTGGAGCGGACAGGGGGTGGGTGGCTACACCTTC. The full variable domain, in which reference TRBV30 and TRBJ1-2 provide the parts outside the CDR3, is SQTIHQWPATLVQPVGSPLSLECTVEGTSNPNLYWYRQAAGRGLQLLFYSVGIGQISSEVPQNLSASRPQDRQFILSSKKLLLSDSGFYLCAWSGQGVGGYTFGSGTRLTVV.